Here is one TCR beta chain with its context. Its target is not known. Antigen-specific CD4+ T cells expanded by the ViraFEST assay with viral peptide pools were then sequenced. Having been cultured for about 10 days, the cells underwent CD4+ T cell isolation. Recipients of the vaccine had no prior SARS-CoV-2 infection and negative nucleocapsid antibodies. Roughly 2.1 million PBMC were seeded per well and grown in the presence of 9 to 10 IU/ml IL-2 and 8.5 to 10 ug/ml peptides. TCRdb keeps only in-frame clones here, not all; method: immunoSEQ multiplex PCR. Of 25,000 to 30,000 clones listed, roughly 68% are singletons. The CDR3 covers 14 residues. CDR1 SGHRS and CDR2 YFSETQ come from the germline V gene. V dropped 0 bases and J dropped 2 bases, with 5 bases sitting between them. The sample is drawn from a study of vaccination effects on CD4 cells after COVID-19. Looking at the study overall: All participants had two doses of either the BNT162b2 or mRNA-1273 vaccine.

Overall study findings and caveats: Clones induced by infection and by vaccine showed marked clonal contraction late after vaccination. Healthy vaccinees' vaccine-induced clones included only 1 of 255 that recognized common cold coronaviruses.

The rearrangement links TRBV5-1 to TRBJ2-2, with no clear D. The specimen was CD4+ T cells from PBMCs cultured with HCoV-NL63 spike peptides, collected before COVID-19 vaccination. This receptor was obtained from a human donor who received a COVID-19 vaccine. CDR3 nucleotides: TGCGCCAGCAGCTTGGACGGAAACACCGGGGAGCTGTTTTTT. This gives the protein CASSLDGNTGELFF.